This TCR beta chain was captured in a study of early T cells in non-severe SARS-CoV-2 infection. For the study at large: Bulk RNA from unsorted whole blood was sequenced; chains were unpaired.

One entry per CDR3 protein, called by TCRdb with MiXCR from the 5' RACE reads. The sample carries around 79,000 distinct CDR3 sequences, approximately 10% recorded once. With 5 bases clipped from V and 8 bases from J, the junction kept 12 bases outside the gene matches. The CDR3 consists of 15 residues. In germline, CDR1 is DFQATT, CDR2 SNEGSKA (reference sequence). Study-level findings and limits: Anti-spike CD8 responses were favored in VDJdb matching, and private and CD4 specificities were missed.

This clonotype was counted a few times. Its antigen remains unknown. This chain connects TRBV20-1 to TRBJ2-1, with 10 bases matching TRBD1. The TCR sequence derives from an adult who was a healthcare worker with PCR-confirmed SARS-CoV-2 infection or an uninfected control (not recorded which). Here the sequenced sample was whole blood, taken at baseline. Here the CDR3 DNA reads TGCAGTGCTCTCCCGGGGACAGGGGATTGGGATGAGCAGTTCTTC. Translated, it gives CSALPGTGDWDEQFF.